This T cell receptor (beta chain) emerged from a study of post-analysis software for immune sequencing data. General study points: Higher frequency in patients than in controls was seen for five TRBV segments, with TRBV5-6, TRBV5-1 and TRBV20-1 among them. Strong co-clustering by F measure was seen for same-batch samples.

On this clonotype: Its antigen is still unknown.

Unique-molecular-identifier-tagged TCR beta cDNA libraries were used. Around 500,000 cDNA molecules came from around 1 to 9.1 million T cells. TCRdb processed the PCR reads anew with MiXCR; each CDR3 protein has one entry. The table has fewer than 900,000 distinct CDR3 sequences, around 42% seen once. Germline lookup yields CDR1 WSHSY and CDR2 SAAADI. V gave up 6 bases and J gave up 2 bases; unmatched junction bases: 5. The CDR3 is 14 amino acids. V gene TRBV10-2 combines with J gene TRBJ2-7; 9 bases map to TRBD1. Material for sequencing was blood. The receptor's source is a girl aged 10 to 17 with multiple sclerosis. CDR3 protein: CASRSGTGTYEQYF. The CDR3 DNA sequence: TGCGCCAGCAGATCCGGGACAGGGACCTACGAGCAGTACTTC.